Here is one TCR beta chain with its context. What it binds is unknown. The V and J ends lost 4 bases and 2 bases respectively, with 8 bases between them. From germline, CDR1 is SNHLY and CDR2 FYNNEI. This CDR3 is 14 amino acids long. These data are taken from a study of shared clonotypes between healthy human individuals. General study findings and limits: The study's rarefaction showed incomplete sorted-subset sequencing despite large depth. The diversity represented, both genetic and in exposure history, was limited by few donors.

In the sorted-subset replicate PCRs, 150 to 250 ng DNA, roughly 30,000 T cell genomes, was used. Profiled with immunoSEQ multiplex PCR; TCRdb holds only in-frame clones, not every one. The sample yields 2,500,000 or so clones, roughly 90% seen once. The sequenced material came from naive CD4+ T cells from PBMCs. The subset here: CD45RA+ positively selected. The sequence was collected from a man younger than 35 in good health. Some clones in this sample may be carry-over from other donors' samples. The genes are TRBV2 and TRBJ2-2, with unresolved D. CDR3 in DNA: TGTGCCAGCAGTGTAACTGGAAACACCGGGGAGCTGTTTTTT. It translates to CASSVTGNTGELFF. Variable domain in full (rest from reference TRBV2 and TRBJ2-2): EPEVTQTPSHQVTQMGQEVILRCVPISNHLYFYWYRQILGQKVEFLVSFYNNEISEKSEIFDDQFSVERPDGSNFTLKIRSTKLEDSAMYFCASSVTGNTGELFFGEGSRLTVL.